The 3 T cell receptor beta chains given below trace back to one sample, sequenced in a study of CD4+ T cells in melanoma. The assay was immunoSEQ multiplex PCR, and TCRdb's table has in-frame clones only and misses some. In the table there are 55,000 or so clones, over 60% of which are singletons. Sequencing input: tumor tissue. These receptors all come from a human donor with melanoma.

V usage is TRBV19 and J usage is TRBJ2-3; D is perhaps TRBD1 or TRBD2 (5 bases each). The CDR3 is 14 amino acids. Trimming removed 6 bases from V and 6 bases from J, with 16 bases in between. Germline-derived CDR1 and CDR2 are LNHDA and SQIVND (reference sequence). The DNA of the CDR3 is TGTGCCAGTAGACCCGGGACCGGCGAGGATACGCAGTATTTT. As protein: CASRPGTGEDTQYF.

The genes are TRBV19 and TRBJ1-1, with a possible D match to TRBD1 (5 bases). Germline V lookup: CDR1 LNHDA, CDR2 SQIVND (reference sequence). Deletions cut 3 bases from V and 10 bases from J, with 15 bases between. The CDR3 has 13 amino acids. The DNA for the CDR3 is TGTGCCAGTAGTATTGCAGGGACTTACGGAGCTTTCTTT. It encodes CASSIAGTYGAFF.

This clone showed up just once. The chain employs TRBV30 and TRBJ2-7; D call uncertain. This CDR3 spans 11 amino acids. V gave up 0 bases and J gave up 3 bases, with 3 bases separating them. In germline, CDR1 is GTSNPN, CDR2 SVGIG (reference sequence). This chain's CDR3 is CAWSVYYEQYF. The DNA for the CDR3 is TGTGCCTGGAGTGTATACTACGAGCAGTACTTC.